This TCR beta chain was obtained from a study of blood T cells in healthy people across ages. A J-beta primer mix and a sample-barcoded 5' primer were used in a second PCR of roughly 6 to 12 cycles. The yield of each sample was at least 2.5 million CDR3-containing paired-end reads. MiXCR, applied by TCRdb to the 5' RACE reads, yields one record per CDR3 protein. The sample holds about 1.7 million distinct CDR3 sequences, 28% seen once. Study outcomes and limitations: Observed TCR beta diversity per million T cells went down as age went up. This fall followed a roughly linear course with age. The authors considered diversity estimates from one million T cells to be underestimates.

Aged about 6 to 100, donors were systemically healthy Caucasians from Russia. This clonotype was counted a few times. Antigen unknown. There are 13 residues in the CDR3. V lost 2 bases, J lost 8 bases, and 12 bases lay in between. Germline assignment: CDR1 SGHTA and CDR2 FQGNSA. This sequence was found in a woman aged 25-40 years in good health. Sequenced: blood. This sequence joins TRBV7-2 and TRBJ1-2; D unclear. The CDR3 loop is CASSLMGLWGYTF. The CDR3 DNA is TGTGCCAGCAGCTTAATGGGTTTGTGGGGCTACACCTTC.